The 3 T cell receptor beta chains below all came from one sample that was sequenced in a study of response to subunit inactivated influenza vaccine. TCRdb passed the RT-PCR reads through MiXCR, listing each CDR3 protein once. The data hold about 300,000 distinct CDR3 sequences, with roughly 20% observed a single time. The input for sequencing was PBMCs from blood, taken 21 months after vaccination. These TCRs come from a man between 50 and 75 years old who received an inactivated influenza vaccine.

This clonotype was picked up many times. Written as DNA, the CDR3 is TGTGCCAGCAGTTACCGGCAAAACAGGGTCGGTAATTCACCCCTCCACTTT. It is translated as CASSYRQNRVGNSPLHF. The chain is built from TRBV6-2 or TRBV6-3 and TRBJ1-6, with D maybe TRBD1 (6 bases). V gave up 2 bases and J gave up 6 bases, with 17 bases separating them. CDR3 length: 17 residues. Germline CDR1 and CDR2: MNHEY and SVGEGT.

As concerns this clonotype: Its ends do not fully match the called genes, so a read error is possible. The chain joins TRBV29-1 to TRBJ2-1; weak D call: TRBD1 (6 bases). The CDR3 covers 14 residues. In germline, CDR1 is SQVTM, CDR2 ANQGSEA. CDR3 protein: CSVEGTYPPNEQFF. CDR3 bases: TGCAGCGTAGAAGGGACATACCCCCCGAATGAGCAGTTCTTC.

The chain combines TRBV6-2 or TRBV6-3 with TRBJ2-1; D uncertain. The germline gives CDR1 MNHEY, CDR2 SVGEGT. Trimming took off 10 bases at V and 13 bases at J, with 26 bases between the two ends. The CDR3 spans 14 residues. Here the CDR3 reads CATLGVHLLRRQFF. CDR3 DNA sequence: TGTGCCACCTTAGGAGTTCATCTTCTAAGAAGACAGTTCTTC.